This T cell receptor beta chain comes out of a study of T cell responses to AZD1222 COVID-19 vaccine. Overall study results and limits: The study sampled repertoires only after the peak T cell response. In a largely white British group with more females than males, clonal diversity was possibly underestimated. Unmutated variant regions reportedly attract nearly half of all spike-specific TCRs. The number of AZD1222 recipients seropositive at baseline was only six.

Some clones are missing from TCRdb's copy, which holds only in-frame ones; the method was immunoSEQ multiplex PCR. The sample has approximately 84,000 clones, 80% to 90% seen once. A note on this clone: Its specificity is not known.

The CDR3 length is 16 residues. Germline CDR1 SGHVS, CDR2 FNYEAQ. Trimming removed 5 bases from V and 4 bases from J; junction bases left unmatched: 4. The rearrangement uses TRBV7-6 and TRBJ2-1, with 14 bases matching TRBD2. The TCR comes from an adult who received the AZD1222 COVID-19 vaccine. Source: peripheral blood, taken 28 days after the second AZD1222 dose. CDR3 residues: CASSGGLAGGYNEQFF. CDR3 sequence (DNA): TGTGCCAGCAGCGGCGGACTAGCGGGGGGATACAATGAGCAGTTCTTC. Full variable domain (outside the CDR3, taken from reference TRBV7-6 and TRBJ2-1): GAGVSQSPRYKVTKRGQDVALRCDPISGHVSLYWYRQALGQGPEFLTYFNYEAQQDKSGLPNDRFSAERPEGSISTLTIQRTEQRDSAMYRCASSGGLAGGYNEQFFGPGTRLTVL.